The 27 T cell receptor beta chains reported below all come from one sample, sequenced in a study of shared clonotypes between healthy human individuals. TCRdb keeps only in-frame clones here, not all; method: immunoSEQ multiplex PCR. The table lists more than 600,000 clones, about 90% of them singletons, with nearly 25% in the top ten. The naive CD8 population came from CD45RO-negative cells selected for CCR7, without terminally differentiated effector memory CD45RA+ cells. The sample was naive CD8+ T cells sorted from blood. These receptors all come from a man aged 25-45 years in good health.

This clone was found once. The genes are TRBV18 and TRBJ2-3; TRBD2 agrees at 11 bases. CDR3 length: 19 amino acids. Germline V gene sequence: CDR1 KGHSH, CDR2 LQKENI. Trimming took 2 bases from V and 4 from J; bases not matched to a gene: 14. The CDR3 protein is CASSPFSTSGTTGPDTQYF. CDR3 nucleotides: TGTGCCAGCTCACCATTCTCGACTAGCGGGACCACGGGCCCAGATACGCAGTATTTT. Full variable domain (rest looked up from reference TRBV18 and TRBJ2-3): NAGVMQNPRHLVRRRGQEARLRCSPMKGHSHVYWYRQLPEEGLKFMVYLQKENIIDESGMPKERFSAEFPKEGPSILRIQQVVRGDSAAYFCASSPFSTSGTTGPDTQYFGPGTRLTVL.

CDR3 DNA sequence: TGTGCCAGCAGCCACCCAGGGCAGGGTGACTATGGCTACACCTTC. Residues: CASSHPGQGDYGYTF. The chain couples TRBV13 to TRBJ1-2, with D perhaps TRBD1 (5 bases). V was clipped by 5 bases and J by 3 bases, with 16 bases between them. CDR1 is PRHDT and CDR2 is FYEKMQ in the germline V gene (reference sequence). CDR3 length: 15 amino acids.

The CDR3, as DNA: TGTGCCAGCAGCTCCCCACCGAACTATGGCTACACCTTC. Protein: CASSSPPNYGYTF. This sequence joins TRBV7-9 and TRBJ1-2; D ambiguous. The CDR3 runs 13 residues. Trimming shortened V by 4 bases and J by 2 bases, and 8 bases separated the two germline ends. Germline lookup yields CDR1 SEHNR and CDR2 FQNEAQ (reference sequence).

The rearrangement joins TRBV7-9 to TRBJ2-6, with 7 nucleotides matching TRBD2. Germline loops: CDR1 SEHNR, CDR2 FQNEAQ (reference sequence). This CDR3 is built from 14 residues. The V gene end was trimmed by 0 bases and the J gene end by 10 bases; junction bases not matched to a gene: 3. The CDR3 reads CASSLAWEGNVLTF. CDR3 sequence (DNA): TGTGCCAGCAGCTTAGCCTGGGAGGGGAACGTCCTGACTTTC.

This chain connects TRBV19 to TRBJ2-3; D unclear. Germline values: CDR1 LNHDA, CDR2 SQIVND (reference sequence). This CDR3 spans 16 amino acids. The germline V and J ends were trimmed by 3 bases and 0 bases, with 13 bases remaining between them. CDR3 residues: CASSMDGWLSTDTQYF. The CDR3 coding sequence is TGTGCCAGTAGTATGGACGGATGGCTTAGCACAGATACGCAGTATTTT.

The V call is TRBV4-1, the J call TRBJ2-1; D could derive from TRBD1 or TRBD2 (5 bases each). The CDR3 contains 17 residues. V was cut by 1 base and J by 4 bases, with 17 bases left in between. Germline V gives CDR1 MGHRA, CDR2 YSYEKL. CDR3 residues: CASSQGGTGVKYNEQFF. DNA of the CDR3: TGCGCCAGCAGCCAAGGGGGGACCGGGGTCAAGTACAATGAGCAGTTCTTC.

This clone appeared a single time. The J gene is TRBJ1-4, the V gene TRBV28, with TRBD1 matching 11 bases. The V gene's germline CDR1 is MDHEN and CDR2 SYDVKM. Trimming at V came to 5 bases and at J to 1 base, leaving 3 bases not matched to a gene. CDR3 length equals 16 residues. The CDR3 here is CASSHGTGGTNEKLFF. Written as DNA, the CDR3 is TGTGCCAGCAGTCACGGGACAGGGGGAACTAATGAAAAACTGTTTTTT.

The V call is TRBV18, the J call TRBJ2-2; D unclear. V gave up 8 bases and J gave up 0 bases, with 10 bases separating them. CDR3 length equals 14 residues. The germline V gene encodes CDR1 KGHSH and CDR2 LQKENI. This chain's CDR3 is CASTQSANTGELFF. The CDR3 DNA reads as TGTGCCAGCACCCAGAGTGCGAACACCGGGGAGCTGTTTTTT.

The V call is TRBV5-1, the J call TRBJ2-7, with no clear D. This CDR3 has 15 residues. Germline V lookup: CDR1 SGHRS, CDR2 YFSETQ. Trimming left V 4 bases short and J 4 bases short, with 18 bases between. CDR3 bases: TGCGCCAGCAGCCTAACCTCGGTGGGTTTGTACGAGCAGTACTTC. It yields the protein CASSLTSVGLYEQYF.

V gene TRBV5-1 combines with J gene TRBJ2-3; no clear D. This CDR3 has 12 residues. Germline CDR1 SGHRS, CDR2 YFSETQ. V lost 0 bases, J lost 5 bases, and 4 bases lay in between. CDR3 loop: CASSLAVDTQYF. CDR3 sequence (DNA): TGCGCCAGCAGCTTGGCCGTAGATACGCAGTATTTT.

Turning to this clone: The sample has other DNA sequences that encode this CDR3 too. The V and J genes are TRBV20-1 and TRBJ2-7, with 7 bases lining up with TRBD2. V lost 6 bases and J lost 3; bases outside the gene matches: 2. The CDR3 has 11 residues. Germline V gives CDR1 DFQATT, CDR2 SNEGSKA (reference sequence). CDR3 in DNA: TGCAGTGCCAGGGACTACTACGAGCAGTACTTC. Translation gives CSARDYYEQYF.

The V call is TRBV2, the J call TRBJ1-5, with TRBD1 identical over 8 bases. Trimming removed 5 bases from V and 4 bases from J; junction bases left unmatched: 13. The CDR3 contains 17 residues. Germline-derived CDR1 and CDR2 are SNHLY and FYNNEI. In nucleotides, the CDR3 is TGTGCCAGCAGTTACTCCGGGACAGGTTTAGGAAATCAGCCCCAGCATTTT. As protein: CASSYSGTGLGNQPQHF.

The rearrangement joins TRBV11-3 to TRBJ2-1, with D tentatively TRBD1 (6 bases). The CDR3 totals 14 residues. V lost 5 bases, J lost 4 bases, and 12 bases lay in between. The V gene's germline CDR1 is SGHNT and CDR2 YENEEA. Written as DNA, the CDR3 is TGTGCCAGCAGCCCCCGGGACAAATACAATGAGCAGTTCTTC. Translated, it gives CASSPRDKYNEQFF.

This chain links TRBV7-9 with TRBJ2-1, with 14 bases matching TRBD2. Unmatched junction bases numbered 3, after V lost 3 bases and J lost 8 bases. The CDR3 has 15 amino acids. The germline V gene encodes CDR1 SEHNR and CDR2 FQNEAQ (reference sequence). CDR3 loop: CASSFGTSGSYEQFF. In DNA, the CDR3 is TGTGCCAGCAGCTTTGGGACTAGCGGGAGTTATGAGCAGTTCTTC.

J is TRBJ1-2 and V is TRBV27; 10 positions match TRBD1. The CDR3 is 17 amino acids. The trim removed 3 bases at V and 3 bases at J, leaving 10 bases unmatched. The germline V gene has CDR1 MNHEY and CDR2 SMNVEV (reference sequence). CDR3 protein: CASSLVMDRGRDYGYTF. The CDR3 DNA reads as TGTGCCAGCAGTTTGGTCATGGACAGGGGGAGAGACTATGGCTACACCTTC.

The genes are TRBV27 and TRBJ2-7; possibly TRBD2 for D (5 bases). This CDR3 has 13 residues. Per the germline V gene, CDR1 is MNHEY and CDR2 is SMNVEV (reference sequence). The germline V and J ends were trimmed by 2 bases and 7 bases, with 12 bases remaining between them. The CDR3 bases are TGTGCCAGCAGTTTACAGCGGCTTGAGGAGCAGTACTTC. This translates into CASSLQRLEEQYF.

V gene TRBV10-3 combines with J gene TRBJ2-5; no clear D gene. The germline gives CDR1 ENHRY, CDR2 SYGVKD. CDR3 length: 13 residues. The ends were cut back, 10 bases at V and 2 bases at J, with 14 bases in the middle. CDR3 DNA sequence: TGTGCCAGCAGCGATTGGCGACAAGAGACCCAGTACTTC. It codes for CASSDWRQETQYF.

J is TRBJ2-1 and V is TRBV6-1, with D perhaps being TRBD1 or TRBD2 (5 bases each). Germline values: CDR1 MNHNS, CDR2 SASEGT. Between the trimmed V and J ends, which lost 6 bases and 6 bases, there was a span of 18 bases. The CDR3 runs to 15 residues. CDR3 DNA sequence: TGTGCCAGCAGAATACTGGGACCCTTAATCAATGAGCAGTTCTTC. Encoded protein: CASRILGPLINEQFF.

The chain has TRBV28 and TRBJ2-2; D gene uncertain. The germline gives CDR1 MDHEN, CDR2 SYDVKM. The CDR3 is made up of 12 amino acids. Deletions cut 8 bases from V and 2 bases from J, with 6 bases between. The DNA for the CDR3 is TGTGCCAGCCTTCTAAACACCGGGGAGCTGTTTTTT. Its translation is CASLLNTGELFF. The variable domain in full, with the rest retrieved from reference TRBV28 and TRBJ2-2, is DVKVTQSSRYLVKRTGEKVFLECVQDMDHENMFWYRQDPGLGLRLIYFSYDVKMKEKGDIPEGYSVSREKKERFSLILESASTNQTSMYLCASLLNTGELFFGEGSRLTVL.

CDR3 region: CASSYSSGNEQFF. CDR3 nucleotide sequence: TGTGCCAGCAGTTATTCCAGCGGCAATGAGCAGTTCTTC. The rearrangement uses TRBV27 and TRBJ2-1; D is possibly TRBD2 (5 bases). Germline V gene lookup returns CDR1 MNHEY and CDR2 SMNVEV (reference sequence). CDR3 length equals 13 residues. V was cut by 4 bases and J by 6 bases, with 10 bases left in between.

V usage is TRBV6-5 and J usage is TRBJ2-1; TRBD2 agrees at 7 bases. After removal of 2 bases from V and 9 bases from J, the junction contained 4 bases not matched to a gene. The CDR3 has 13 residues. Germline assignment: CDR1 MNHEY and CDR2 SVGAGI. The CDR3 here is CASSYGGDGEQFF. In DNA, the CDR3 is TGTGCCAGCAGTTACGGGGGGGATGGTGAGCAGTTCTTC.

This clone was found a few times. The V gene is TRBV7-9, the J gene TRBJ2-2; 8 bases fit TRBD1. The CDR3 is made up of 17 amino acids. The ends lost 1 base at V and 4 bases at J; junction bases unmatched: 8. Germline V gene lookup returns CDR1 SEHNR and CDR2 FQNEAQ (reference sequence). DNA for the CDR3: TGTGCCAGCAGCTTAGTTGGGGACAGGACCCCCACCGGGGAGCTGTTTTTT. Protein sequence: CASSLVGDRTPTGELFF.

V is TRBV29-1 and J is TRBJ2-1; 10 bases map to TRBD1. The CDR3 spans 15 residues. The V segment lost 6 bases and the J segment 7 bases; nucleotides outside the gene matches: 12. Germline V CDR1 and CDR2: SQVTM, ANQGSEA. The CDR3 nucleotides read TGCAGCGTGGCCCTTAGACAGGGGGCGCTTAATGAGCAGTTCTTC. This sequence encodes CSVALRQGALNEQFF.

The J gene is TRBJ2-1, the V gene TRBV6-6; TRBD2 matches 9 bases. CDR3 length equals 16 residues. Germline V lookup: CDR1 MNHNY, CDR2 SVGAGI (reference sequence). V dropped 0 bases and J dropped 7; count of bases not matched to a gene: 7. CDR3 region: CASSYSRSTSGNEQFF. The CDR3 coding sequence is TGTGCCAGCAGTTACTCCCGTTCGACTAGCGGAAATGAGCAGTTCTTC.

This sequence joins TRBV7-8 and TRBJ1-2; TRBD1 might be the D (5 bases). The CDR3 covers 14 residues. CDR1 is SGHVS, CDR2 FQNEAQ, per germline. Deletions cut 0 bases from V and 8 bases from J, with 13 bases between. The CDR3 nucleotides read TGTGCCAGCAGCTTAGCCTACAGGTCGGAAGGCTACACCTTC. Translating it yields CASSLAYRSEGYTF.

The genes are TRBV7-3 and TRBJ2-2; D possibly corresponds to TRBD1 (6 bases). Germline values: CDR1 SGHTA, CDR2 FQGTGA. The CDR3 has 14 residues. V was cut by 9 bases and J by 4 bases, with 15 bases left in between. This chain's CDR3 is CASCPGASTGELFF. CDR3 coding DNA: TGTGCCAGTTGTCCAGGGGCCTCCACCGGGGAGCTGTTTTTT. The whole variable domain, filled in from reference TRBV7-3 and TRBJ2-2, reads GAGVSQTPSNKVTEKGKYVELRCDPISGHTALYWYRQSLGQGPEFLIYFQGTGAADDSGLPNDRFFAVRPEGSVSTLKIQRTERGDSAVYLCASCPGASTGELFFGEGSRLTVL.

V is TRBV28 and J is TRBJ1-4; 7 positions match TRBD1. V lost 4 bases and J lost 4; bases outside the gene matches: 6. Germline CDR1 and CDR2: MDHEN and SYDVKM. This CDR3 contains 15 residues. The CDR3 DNA reads TGTGCCAGCAGTTCCCCAGGGGGGCTTAATGAAAAACTGTTTTTT. This gives the protein CASSSPGGLNEKLFF.